A selection of T cell receptor beta chains follows, all from one sample in a study of blood T cell repertoires in COVID-19. The method was immunoSEQ multiplex PCR; TCRdb's version includes in-frame clones alone and lacks a portion of them. Counted here are 370,000 or so clones, more than 75% occurring once; the ten biggest clones make up approximately 1%. The sequenced sample was peripheral blood. The receptors originated from a human donor with acute or convalescent COVID-19. The donor label of this sample is uncertain. The CDR3 runs from the conserved cysteine through the conserved F or W. A D gene is named only where the DNA matches it firmly. Size values are once, few and many counts, or a class for expanded clones, and some rows have none.

CDR3nt,CDR3aa,abundance,d_gene,v_gene,j_gene
TGTGCCAGTTTAGCGGGGCCCACAGATACGCAGTATTTT,CASLAGPTDTQYF,.,TRBD2,TRBV6-5,TRBJ2-3
TGTGCCACCTGGCCCGGGGACAGGGGGACTAGCAATGAGCAGTTCTTC,CATWPGDRGTSNEQFF,.,TRBD1,TRBV30,TRBJ2-1
TGTGCCAGCAGCCTAGGGGGAAGCTCCTACGAGCAGTACTTC,CASSLGGSSYEQYF,.,.,TRBV3-1/TRBV3-2,TRBJ2-7
TGTGCCAGCAGTGCCCCACGACAGGGGGCAAGGGAGACCCAGTACTTC,CASSAPRQGARETQYF,.,TRBD1,TRBV2,TRBJ2-5
TGTGCCAGCAGCGCCCGCTCCGGGACAGGGGGCACCGGGGAGCTGTTTTTT,CASSARSGTGGTGELFF,few,TRBD1,TRBV9,TRBJ2-2
TGTGCCACCAGTCATGGTGGAGGGCCGGTTGAGCAGTTCTTC,CATSHGGGPVEQFF,.,.,TRBV24-1,TRBJ2-1
TGTGCCACTCAAACCAGGACCTACGAGCAGTACTTC,CATQTRTYEQYF,once,.,TRBV19,TRBJ2-7
TGTGCCAGCAGCCCAACCATGACAGTATATGGCTACACCTTC,CASSPTMTVYGYTF,.,.,TRBV9,TRBJ1-2
TGCGCCAGCAGCGCTGGACTAGCGGGAGGGGGATACACAGATACGCAGTATTTT,CASSAGLAGGGYTDTQYF,.,TRBD2,TRBV5-1,TRBJ2-3
TGCGCCAGCAGCCTTGGTACTAGCACAGATACGCAGTATTTT,CASSLGTSTDTQYF,.,.,TRBV5-1,TRBJ2-3
TGTGCCAGCAGTTTGCGCCATACGAACACTGAAGCTTTCTTT,CASSLRHTNTEAFF,.,.,TRBV27,TRBJ1-1
TGTGCCAGCAGTGAAACCCGAGGATACTACAATGAGCAGTTCTTC,CASSETRGYYNEQFF,.,.,TRBV6-1,TRBJ2-1
TGTGCCAGCAGCCAAACCGTCCGGGGGCCCCAGCATTTT,CASSQTVRGPQHF,.,.,TRBV2,TRBJ1-5
TGTGCCAGCAATCCCTCAGGGACAGATACGCAGTATTTT,CASNPSGTDTQYF,.,.,TRBV28,TRBJ2-3
TGCGCCAGCAGCATCGGGACAACCCGCCTAGAAGCTTTCTTT,CASSIGTTRLEAFF,.,.,TRBV5-1,TRBJ1-1
TGCGCCAGCAGCCAAACGGACAGGCCCACCGGGGAGCTGTTTTTT,CASSQTDRPTGELFF,.,TRBD1,TRBV5-1,TRBJ2-2
TGTGCCAGCAGCTTAGGGGGGCGGGGGGCCAACCAAGAGACCCAGTACTTC,CASSLGGRGANQETQYF,.,TRBD2,TRBV7-2,TRBJ2-5
TGTGCCAGCAGTTTACGGGACAGGGGGCGCGGTGTAGATACGCAGTATTTT,CASSLRDRGRGVDTQYF,.,TRBD1,TRBV28,TRBJ2-3
TGTGCCAGCTCAGTACAGGGGGCGGCCGGGACTGAAGCTTTCTTT,CASSVQGAAGTEAFF,.,TRBD1,TRBV18,TRBJ1-1
TGTGCCAGCAGCTTGGCCCCAGCGGGAGATAATGAGCAGTTCTTC,CASSLAPAGDNEQFF,.,TRBD2,TRBV5-6,TRBJ2-1
TGCGCCAGCAGCTTGGTAGCGGGGAGTAGGCAAGAGACCCAGTACTTC,CASSLVAGSRQETQYF,.,TRBD2,TRBV5-1,TRBJ2-5
TGTGCCACCCCCATAGGGGGTAGCAATCAGCCCCAGCATTTT,CATPIGGSNQPQHF,.,.,TRBV10-3,TRBJ1-5
TGTGCCTGGGACAGGTCCCCCTATAGCAATCAGCCCCAGCATTTT,CAWDRSPYSNQPQHF,.,.,TRBV30,TRBJ1-5
TGCAGCGTTGATGTCGGACCGGGGTACGAGCAGTACTTC,CSVDVGPGYEQYF,.,.,TRBV29-1,TRBJ2-7
TGTGCCAGCAGTCGGAGCGGGAGTAGTGGTGAGCAGTTCTTC,CASSRSGSSGEQFF,.,TRBD2,TRBV6-5,TRBJ2-1
TGTGCCAGCAGTTTAAGAGCTTGGAATGAGCAGTTCTTC,CASSLRAWNEQFF,.,.,TRBV27,TRBJ2-1
TGTGCCAGCAGCTTAGTCCGGGATCCCTACAATGAGCAGTTCTTC,CASSLVRDPYNEQFF,.,.,TRBV7-8,TRBJ2-1
TGTGCCAGCAGCCCAGGATCCGGGGCCAACGTCCTGACTTTC,CASSPGSGANVLTF,once,.,TRBV7-7,TRBJ2-6
TGTGCCAGCAGCCAATACGGCGCGGGATACACAGATACGCAGTATTTT,CASSQYGAGYTDTQYF,.,.,TRBV3-1/TRBV3-2,TRBJ2-3
TGTGCCAGCTCACCACCGGGCGGGAGAACCCACAATGAGCAGTTCTTC,CASSPPGGRTHNEQFF,.,TRBD2,TRBV18,TRBJ2-1
TGTGCCACCAGCAGACAGGGGGCTAGTGAGCAGTTCTTC,CATSRQGASEQFF,.,TRBD1,TRBV15,TRBJ2-1
TGTGCCAGCAGCTTAGTTAATGAGGGAGATAGCAATCAGCCCCAGCATTTT,CASSLVNEGDSNQPQHF,.,.,TRBV11-3,TRBJ1-5
TGTGCCTGGAGTGTACTAGATACCCAGTACTTC,CAWSVLDTQYF,once,.,TRBV30,TRBJ2-5
TGTGCCAGGCAAGAGACCGGGAATGAGCAGTTCTTC,CARQETGNEQFF,.,.,TRBV7-9,TRBJ2-1
TGTGCCAGCAGCAGCCGGACAGGGAGGAGGACCGGGGAGCTGTTTTTT,CASSSRTGRRTGELFF,.,TRBD1,TRBV7-9,TRBJ2-2
TGTGCCAGTAGTATGGCCCTAGATCAGCCCCAGCATTTT,CASSMALDQPQHF,.,.,TRBV19,TRBJ1-5
TGTGCCAGCAGCTTGGTTAGGACAGGGCTACAAGAGACCCAGTACTTC,CASSLVRTGLQETQYF,.,TRBD1,TRBV5-6,TRBJ2-5
TGTGCCAGCAGCTTAGATTTAATCAGGGGCCGAAGTCAGCCCCAGCATTTT,CASSLDLIRGRSQPQHF,many,.,TRBV7-2,TRBJ1-5
TGTGCCAGCACCGGGAGGGGGGTCACCGGGGAGCTGTTTTTT,CASTGRGVTGELFF,.,TRBD2,TRBV7-9,TRBJ2-2
TGTGCCAGTAATCCCCAGCGCTCCTACAATGAGCAGTTCTTC,CASNPQRSYNEQFF,.,.,TRBV19,TRBJ2-1
TGTGCCAGCAGCTTTATGGACAGGGGGCACGGAGGCTACACCTTC,CASSFMDRGHGGYTF,.,TRBD1,TRBV7-9,TRBJ1-2
TGTGCCAGCAGTGACTCGAATGAAAAACTGTTTTTT,CASSDSNEKLFF,.,.,TRBV12-3/TRBV12-4,TRBJ1-4
TGTGCCACCAGCAGCCACGGGACTAGCGCGTTTCTCGCCGGGGAGCTGTTTTTT,CATSSHGTSAFLAGELFF,.,TRBD2,TRBV15,TRBJ2-2
TGTGCCATCAGTGATCATAACACTGAAGCTTTCTTT,CAISDHNTEAFF,.,.,TRBV10-3,TRBJ1-1
TGTGCCAGCAGGAGCCCCGTGGGGGGGGATTACAATGAGCAGTTCTTC,CASRSPVGGDYNEQFF,once,TRBD2,TRBV28,TRBJ2-1
TGCGCCAGCAGTAACGACAGGGTCTGGGATGAGCAGTTCTTC,CASSNDRVWDEQFF,.,TRBD1,TRBV5-1,TRBJ2-1
TGTGCCAGCAGCCCGGGGACTGAGAGGCATGGTGGGGCCAACGTCCTGACTTTC,CASSPGTERHGGANVLTF,.,.,TRBV14,TRBJ2-6
TGTGCCAGCAGTGAAGCGGGGGACAGAGGCTATGGCTACACCTTC,CASSEAGDRGYGYTF,.,TRBD1,TRBV6-1,TRBJ1-2
TGTGCCACCAGTGATTTGGACGCTAGCGGGGTCGGGGAGCTGTTTTTT,CATSDLDASGVGELFF,once,TRBD2,TRBV24-1,TRBJ2-2
TGTGCCAGCAGCTCAAATCCCGGGACTAGTTCGAACACCGGGGAGCTGTTTTTT,CASSSNPGTSSNTGELFF,.,TRBD2,TRBV7-9,TRBJ2-2
TGTGCCTGGAGTGTAATAGCGGGGGCTAAAGAGACCCAGTACTTC,CAWSVIAGAKETQYF,.,TRBD2,TRBV30,TRBJ2-5
TGTGCCTGGGACAGGGCCTATGGCTACACCTTC,CAWDRAYGYTF,.,TRBD1,TRBV30,TRBJ1-2
TGTGCCAGCAGCGCCGCCGGGACTAGCCTCGGTGAGCAGTTCTTC,CASSAAGTSLGEQFF,.,TRBD2,TRBV5-6,TRBJ2-1
TGCGCCAGCAGTCAAAGGGCAGGGAGGCTCGGAAACACCATATATTTT,CASSQRAGRLGNTIYF,.,.,TRBV23-1,TRBJ1-3
TGTGCCAGCAGGGTACAGGGGAATATGAACACTGAAGCTTTCTTT,CASRVQGNMNTEAFF,few,TRBD1,TRBV27,TRBJ1-1
TGTGCCAGCACTTCCTTGGGGACAGCCAACACCGGGGAGCTGTTTTTT,CASTSLGTANTGELFF,.,TRBD1,TRBV25-1,TRBJ2-2